This entry lists 12 T cell receptor beta chains sequenced from one sample in a study of cytomegalovirus exposure and HLA in healthy donors. The primer mix had 60 Vbeta and 13 Jbeta primers. Assay: immunoSEQ multiplex PCR; the TCRdb copy retains only in-frame clones and omits some. The sample lists some 95,000 clones; approximately 71% were seen once. Material: PBMCs. The receptors were gathered from a young woman in good health and CMV-seropositive.

V is TRBV5-1 and J is TRBJ2-1; 9 positions agree with TRBD2. Germline lookup yields CDR1 SGHRS and CDR2 YFSETQ. The CDR3 runs to 15 residues. Germline trimming cut 3 bases from V and 8 bases from J; bases unmatched to any gene: 9. CDR3 loop: CASSSGTSSIDEQFF. CDR3 sequence (DNA): TGCGCCAGCAGCTCCGGGACTAGCAGCATCGATGAGCAGTTCTTC.

This chain joins TRBV11-1 and TRBJ2-5; perhaps TRBD2 as D (6 bases). Trimming took off 5 bases at V and 11 bases at J, with 21 bases between the two ends. The germline gives CDR1 SGHAT, CDR2 FQDESV (reference sequence). The CDR3 is 14 amino acids. The CDR3 loop is CASSIGTGAREQYF. Written as DNA, the CDR3 is TGTGCCAGCAGCATAGGGACGGGAGCCAGGGAGCAGTACTTC.

This clone came up a few times. This rearrangement joins TRBV4-2 to TRBJ2-1; 13 positions match TRBD2. V lost 5 bases to trimming and J lost 5 bases; unmatched junction nucleotides: 6. Germline-derived CDR1 and CDR2 are LGHNA and YNFKEQ. This CDR3 has 16 amino acids. The CDR3 is CASSATGLAGDNEQFF. The CDR3 DNA sequence: TGTGCCAGCAGCGCAACCGGACTAGCGGGGGACAATGAGCAGTTCTTC.

V usage is TRBV27 and J usage is TRBJ1-2; D is possibly TRBD1 (5 bases). This CDR3 region has 15 residues. Trimming shortened V by 4 bases and J by 1 base, and 13 bases separated the two germline ends. CDR1 is MNHEY, CDR2 SMNVEV, per germline (reference sequence). The CDR3 DNA reads as TGTGCCAGCAGTTCAAACCCACAGGTTAACTATGGCTACACCTTC. Amino acid sequence: CASSSNPQVNYGYTF.

This clone occurred once. This chain links TRBV9 with TRBJ1-3; the D gene is possibly TRBD1 (6 bases). Per the germline V gene, CDR1 is SGDLS and CDR2 is YYNGEE. The CDR3 sequence is 13 residues long. Trimming pared 6 bases from V and 4 bases from J, leaving 11 bases between. CDR3 sequence reads: CASTPGQGNTIYF. In DNA, the CDR3 is TGTGCCAGCACCCCAGGACAGGGAAACACCATATATTTT.

This sequence joins TRBV5-4 and TRBJ2-7, with D perhaps TRBD2 (6 bases). Trimming removed 4 bases from V and 3 bases from J, with 14 bases in between. In germline, CDR1 is SGHNT, CDR2 YYREEE (reference sequence). CDR3 length equals 14 residues. CDR3 sequence reads: CASSGGPGDYEQYF. The CDR3 coding sequence is TGTGCCAGCAGCGGAGGGCCGGGGGACTACGAGCAGTACTTC.

CDR3 DNA sequence: TGTGCCAGCAGTGACGGGACTGGCACAGATACGCAGTATTTT. This encodes CASSDGTGTDTQYF. The genes are TRBV6-4 and TRBJ2-3; D is possibly TRBD2 (6 bases). The germline V gene has CDR1 MRHNA and CDR2 SNTAGT. The CDR3 is 14 amino acids. The V end was cut by 2 bases, the J end by 1 base, with 7 bases between.

V usage is TRBV27 and J usage is TRBJ1-3; a weak D match, TRBD1 (6 bases). The CDR3 is 16 amino acids. Trimming stripped 1 base from V and 2 bases from J, with 12 bases between. Per the germline V gene, CDR1 is MNHEY and CDR2 is SMNVEV (reference sequence). DNA for the CDR3: TGTGCCAGCAGTTTATTTCCCACAGGGCCTGGAAACACCATATATTTT. Its protein is CASSLFPTGPGNTIYF.

The V gene is TRBV6-4, the J gene TRBJ2-7, with 13 bases matching TRBD2. After removal of 6 bases from V and 5 bases from J, the junction contained 7 bases not matched to a gene. Germline V gene data show CDR1 as MRHNA and CDR2 as SNTAGT. The CDR3 covers 15 residues. CDR3 DNA sequence: TGTGCCAGCAGCACACTAGCGGGGGGGCAGAACGAGCAGTACTTC. It is translated as CASSTLAGGQNEQYF.

The rearrangement joins TRBV9 to TRBJ2-1, with D maybe TRBD2 (6 bases). V lost 4 bases and J lost 15, with 17 bases in between. Germline V lookup: CDR1 SGDLS, CDR2 YYNGEE. The CDR3 extends over 12 amino acids. The DNA for the CDR3 is TGTGCCAGCAGCCCAACTAGCATGGTGCTGTTCTTC. Its protein product is CASSPTSMVLFF.

This clone was detected a few times. The chain joins TRBV4-3 to TRBJ2-1; TRBD2 matches at 12 bases. The CDR3 runs 15 residues. Trimming took 2 bases from V and 4 from J; bases not matched to a gene: 0. The V gene's germline CDR1 is LGHNA and CDR2 YSLEER. Here the CDR3 reads CASSQLAGGYNEQFF. In DNA form, the CDR3 reads TGCGCCAGCAGCCAACTAGCGGGAGGGTACAATGAGCAGTTCTTC.

The chain employs TRBV28 and TRBJ1-1, with D possibly TRBD1 on 5 matching bases. This CDR3 has 16 residues. Trimming left V 3 bases short and J 0 bases short, with 14 bases between. Germline V lookup: CDR1 MDHEN, CDR2 SYDVKM. CDR3 bases: TGTGCCAGCAGTTTCGTAGCGGGACCCCTGAACACTGAAGCTTTCTTT. It yields the protein CASSFVAGPLNTEAFF.